This entry lists 25 T cell receptor beta chains sequenced from one sample in a study of T cells in narcolepsy. Assay used: immunoSEQ multiplex PCR; TCRdb lists only in-frame clones, some missing. The sample lists around 13,000 clones, around nine tenths occurring once. What was sequenced was CD45RA- memory CD4+ T cells from PBMCs. The source of these receptors is a human donor with narcolepsy.

This chain uses TRBV19 with TRBJ2-1, with TRBD1 matching over 9 bases. Germline V CDR1 and CDR2: LNHDA, SQIVND (reference sequence). J was trimmed by 4 bases and V by 5 bases; bases with no gene match: 9. This CDR3 contains 16 residues. The CDR3 DNA is TGTGCCAGTAGTGGCAGGACAGGGGAACTATACAATGAGCAGTTCTTC. As protein: CASSGRTGELYNEQFF.

This clone showed up just a few times. This chain uses TRBV19 with TRBJ2-1; 12 nucleotides line up with TRBD2. Unmatched junction bases numbered 5, after V lost 5 bases and J lost 6 bases. Germline CDR1 is LNHDA and CDR2 is SQIVND (reference sequence). The CDR3 sequence is 15 residues long. The CDR3 DNA is TGTGCCAGTAGTGGGCGACTAGCGGGAGCCAATGAGCAGTTCTTC. Translated, it gives CASSGRLAGANEQFF.

J is TRBJ1-3 and V is TRBV6-5; no clear D gene. There are 15 residues in the CDR3. Trimming left V 5 bases short and J 1 base short, with 12 bases between. Germline values: CDR1 MNHEY, CDR2 SVGAGI. Written as DNA, the CDR3 is TGTGCCAGCAGTCCCGCGACTGGGTCTGGAAACACCATATATTTT. Translation gives CASSPATGSGNTIYF.

This clone has only one observation. The chain combines TRBV28 with TRBJ2-7; 9 bases align to TRBD1. The trim removed 6 bases at V and 4 bases at J, leaving 7 bases unmatched. CDR1 and CDR2 (germline): MDHEN, SYDVKM. The CDR3 is made up of 14 amino acids. The CDR3 here is CASRGDRVKYEQYF. The CDR3, as DNA: TGTGCCAGCAGGGGGGACAGGGTAAAATACGAGCAGTACTTC.

The CDR3 sequence: CASSPQTGGSEKLFF. CDR3 in DNA: TGTGCCAGCTCACCACAGACAGGGGGGAGTGAAAAACTGTTTTTT. The chain joins TRBV18 to TRBJ1-4; 9 bases line up with TRBD1. The CDR3 has 15 residues. Germline values: CDR1 KGHSH, CDR2 LQKENI. V was clipped by 1 base and J by 7 bases; unmatched bases: 4. Drawing the rest from reference TRBV18 and TRBJ1-4, the complete variable domain is NAGVMQNPRHLVRRRGQEARLRCSPMKGHSHVYWYRQLPEEGLKFMVYLQKENIIDESGMPKERFSAEFPKEGPSILRIQQVVRGDSAAYFCASSPQTGGSEKLFFGSGTQLSVL.

The chain joins TRBV6-1 to TRBJ1-2; D possibly corresponds to TRBD1 (5 bases). The V end was cut by 6 bases, the J end by 1 base, with 12 bases between. In germline, CDR1 is MNHNS, CDR2 SASEGT. This CDR3 comprises 14 residues. The CDR3 protein is CASRQDLGNYGYTF. The CDR3 region has the DNA TGTGCCAGCAGACAGGATTTGGGTAACTATGGCTACACCTTC.

This clone was seen just once. This chain links TRBV5-1 with TRBJ2-1; D possibly corresponds to TRBD2 (6 bases). Germline lookup yields CDR1 SGHRS and CDR2 YFSETQ. Trimming stripped 0 bases from V and 4 bases from J, with 14 bases between. The CDR3 runs 16 residues. CDR3 bases: TGCGCCAGCAGCTTGGAACTAGCCCAAGTTTACAATGAGCAGTTCTTC. It is translated as CASSLELAQVYNEQFF.

Points on this clone: Other DNA sequences from this sample encode an identical CDR3 as well. The chain carries TRBV5-1 and TRBJ2-5; D possibly corresponds to TRBD2 (6 bases). The CDR3 covers 14 residues. Per germline, CDR1 SGHRS and CDR2 YFSETQ. Trimming stripped 5 bases from V and 5 bases from J, with 16 bases between. The CDR3 DNA is TGCGCCAGCAGACTAGCCACATCAGGGGAGACCCAGTACTTC. Residues: CASRLATSGETQYF.

The chain employs TRBV5-1 and TRBJ2-5; 11 positions match TRBD2. The J call is uncertain, as TRBJ2-7 better fits the DNA end. The CDR3 has 15 residues. Per the germline V gene, CDR1 is SGHRS and CDR2 is YFSETQ. CDR3 coding DNA: TGCGCCAGCAGCCCCGTTAGCGGGAGGGAAGGCGAGCAGTACTTC. Translation gives CASSPVSGREGEQYF.

The V and J genes are TRBV30 and TRBJ1-2; D is unclear. CDR1 and CDR2 from the germline V gene are GTSNPN and SVGIG (reference sequence). Trimming took 0 bases from V and 0 from J, leaving 5 bases between them. The length of the CDR3 is 13 residues. The CDR3 sequence: CAWSVSPNYGYTF. In DNA form, the CDR3 reads TGTGCCTGGAGTGTTAGTCCTAACTATGGCTACACCTTC.

The chain combines TRBV7-5 with TRBJ2-1; the D call TRBD2 from the table was never checked on the DNA. TRBV7-5 is reported as a pseudogene. CDR3 length equals 16 residues. Here the CDR3 reads CVRSLALGSGTNEQFF. CDR3 sequence (DNA): TGTGTCAGAAGCTTAGCCTTAGGAAGCGGGACTAATGAGCAGTTCTTC.

CDR3 loop: CAISALAGGGETQYF. The CDR3 bases are TGTGCCATCAGTGCCCTAGCGGGAGGCGGGGAGACCCAGTACTTC. The chain has TRBV10-3 and TRBJ2-5, with 11 bases identical to TRBD2. V lost 4 bases, J lost 5 bases, and 6 bases stayed unmatched. CDR1 and CDR2 from the germline V gene are ENHRY and SYGVKD. The CDR3 length is 15 residues.

The chain recombines TRBV5-6 with TRBJ2-5; 9 nucleotides align to TRBD1. The DNA end is more similar to TRBJ2-7, so the J call may be wrong. The CDR3 is 16 amino acids. Germline loops: CDR1 SGHDT, CDR2 YYEEEE. The DNA for the CDR3 is TGTGCCAGCAGCTTAACCCGGACAGGGGTGAACTACGAGCAGTACTTC. Amino acid sequence: CASSLTRTGVNYEQYF.

The V and J genes are TRBV5-8 and TRBJ1-2, with TRBD1 as a possible D gene (6 bases). This CDR3 has 17 amino acids. V gave up 5 bases and J gave up 0 bases, with 20 bases separating them. In germline, CDR1 is SGHTS, CDR2 YDEGEE. The CDR3 protein is CASSQDRDNGPNYGYTF. The CDR3 DNA reads TGTGCCAGCAGTCAAGATCGGGACAACGGACCTAACTATGGCTACACCTTC.

The sample holds a few counts of this clone. V is TRBV2 and J is TRBJ2-3; TRBD2 matches at 12 bases. The CDR3 extends over 16 amino acids. The germline gives CDR1 SNHLY, CDR2 FYNNEI. Trimming cost V 4 bases and J 2 bases; bases outside gene matches: 4. The CDR3 reads CASSVGLAGLTDTQYF. The CDR3 DNA reads as TGTGCCAGCAGTGTTGGACTAGCGGGGCTCACAGATACGCAGTATTTT.

This clone was seen only once. The chain employs TRBV7-2 and TRBJ1-3; D possibly corresponds to TRBD1 (5 bases). V dropped 0 bases and J dropped 8 bases, with 8 bases sitting between them. The CDR3 is 13 amino acids. Germline V lookup: CDR1 SGHTA, CDR2 FQGNSA. The CDR3 sequence: CASSLAPRDTIYF. The CDR3 nucleotides read TGTGCCAGCAGCTTAGCGCCCAGGGACACCATATATTTT.

The chain couples TRBV5-6 to TRBJ1-1; 11 bases line up with TRBD1. The CDR3 length is 14 residues. CDR1 and CDR2 (germline): SGHDT, YYEEEE. Trimming took 4 bases from V and 4 from J; bases not matched to a gene: 3. Written as DNA, the CDR3 is TGTGCCAGCAGCGCGGGGACAGGGGGCACTGAAGCTTTCTTT. Its protein product is CASSAGTGGTEAFF. The whole variable domain, filled in from reference TRBV5-6 and TRBJ1-1, reads DAGVTQSPTHLIKTRGQQVTLRCSPKSGHDTVSWYQQALGQGPQFIFQYYEEEERQRGNFPDRFSGHQFPNYSSELNVNALLLGDSALYLCASSAGTGGTEAFFGQGTRLTVV.

CDR3 residues: CASRGAVLQETQYF. In nucleotides, the CDR3 is TGTGCCAGCAGAGGGGCAGTTCTCCAAGAGACCCAGTACTTC. The rearrangement links TRBV2 to TRBJ2-5; maybe TRBD1 (5 bases). CDR1 and CDR2 from the germline V gene are SNHLY and FYNNEI. The CDR3 covers 14 residues. V dropped 6 bases and J dropped 1 base, with 12 bases sitting between them.

The V call is TRBV30, the J call TRBJ1-1; TRBD1 is a possible D gene (6 bases). V was cut by 0 bases and J by 10 bases, with 15 bases left in between. CDR1 is GTSNPN, CDR2 SVGIG, per germline (reference sequence). The CDR3 runs to 13 residues. CDR3 in amino acids: CAWSVQGIRGAFF. The DNA for the CDR3 is TGTGCCTGGAGTGTACAGGGAATTAGAGGAGCTTTCTTT. The variable domain in full, completed from reference TRBV30 and TRBJ1-1, reads SQTIHQWPATLVQPVGSPLSLECTVEGTSNPNLYWYRQAAGRGLQLLFYSVGIGQISSEVPQNLSASRPQDRQFILSSKKLLLSDSGFYLCAWSVQGIRGAFFGQGTRLTVV.

The CDR3 nucleotides read TGTGCCAGCAGCTCGGAGACTTATGGCTACACCTTC. Its translation: CASSSETYGYTF. This rearrangement joins TRBV7-2 to TRBJ1-2; D unresolved. In germline, CDR1 is SGHTA, CDR2 FQGNSA. CDR3 length: 12 residues. The V gene lost 4 bases and the J gene lost 5 bases, with 8 bases spanning the gap.

V usage is TRBV30 and J usage is TRBJ2-7; possibly TRBD2 for D (6 bases). The V and J ends lost 0 bases and 4 bases respectively, with 16 bases between them. Germline loops: CDR1 GTSNPN, CDR2 SVGIG (reference sequence). CDR3 length equals 15 residues. CDR3 sequence (DNA): TGTGCCTGGAGTGTAAGGTCGGGACTGGGATACGAGCAGTACTTC. Its translation: CAWSVRSGLGYEQYF.

This clone was picked up one time. V gene TRBV7-8 combines with J gene TRBJ2-7; 14 bases fit TRBD2. Germline assignment: CDR1 SGHVS and CDR2 FQNEAQ. This CDR3 has 18 residues. V lost 3 bases to trimming and J lost 0 bases; unmatched junction nucleotides: 7. The CDR3 sequence is CASSLGLAGALRSYEQYF. The DNA for the CDR3 is TGTGCCAGCAGCTTGGGACTAGCGGGAGCATTACGCTCCTACGAGCAGTACTTC. Combining the CDR3 with reference TRBV7-8 and TRBJ2-7 gives the whole variable domain GAGVSQSPRYKVAKRGQDVALRCDPISGHVSLFWYQQALGQGPEFLTYFQNEAQLDKSGLPSDRFFAERPEGSVSTLKIQRTQQEDSAVYLCASSLGLAGALRSYEQYFGPGTRLTVT.

This sequence joins TRBV4-1 and TRBJ2-1, with 7 bases lining up with TRBD2. V trimming: 4 bases; J trimming: 1 base; junction bases outside the gene matches: 13. The CDR3 has 18 residues. The V gene's germline CDR1 is MGHRA and CDR2 YSYEKL. The CDR3 spells CASSPGPSGAGSYNEQFF. DNA for the CDR3: TGCGCCAGCAGCCCGGGCCCCTCGGGAGCGGGATCCTACAATGAGCAGTTCTTC.

The chain couples TRBV5-1 to TRBJ2-1; weak D call: TRBD2 (5 bases). V lost 1 base, J lost 6 bases, and 11 bases lay in between. Germline CDR1 SGHRS, CDR2 YFSETQ. CDR3 length equals 14 residues. The CDR3 reads CASSLQVATNEQFF. DNA of the CDR3: TGCGCCAGCAGCTTGCAAGTAGCGACCAATGAGCAGTTCTTC.

A single count supports this clone. The CDR3 coding sequence is TGTGCCAGCAGCCACGAGGACAGGGTAACAGATACGCAGTATTTT. This encodes CASSHEDRVTDTQYF. The chain uses TRBV6-1 and TRBJ2-3; 8 bases are a match to TRBD1. Trimming at V came to 6 bases and at J to 3 bases, leaving 8 bases not matched to a gene. Germline loops: CDR1 MNHNS, CDR2 SASEGT. This CDR3 is 15 amino acids long.